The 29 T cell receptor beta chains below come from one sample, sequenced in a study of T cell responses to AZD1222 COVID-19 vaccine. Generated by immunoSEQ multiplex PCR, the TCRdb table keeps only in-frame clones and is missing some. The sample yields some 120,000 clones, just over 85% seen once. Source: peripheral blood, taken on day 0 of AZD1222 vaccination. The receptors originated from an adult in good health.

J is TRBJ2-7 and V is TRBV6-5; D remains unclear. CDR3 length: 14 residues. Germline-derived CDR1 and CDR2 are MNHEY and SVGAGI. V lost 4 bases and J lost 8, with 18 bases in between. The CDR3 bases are TGTGCCAGCAGTTCACCCGAATCCCTTACGAAGCAGTACTTC. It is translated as CASSSPESLTKQYF.

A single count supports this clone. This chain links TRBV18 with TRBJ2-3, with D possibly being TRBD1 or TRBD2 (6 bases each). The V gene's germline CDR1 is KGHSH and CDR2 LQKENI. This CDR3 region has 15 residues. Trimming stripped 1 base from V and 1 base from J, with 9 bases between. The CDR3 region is CASSPQGGGTDTQYF. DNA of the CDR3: TGTGCCAGCTCACCACAGGGGGGAGGCACAGATACGCAGTATTTT.

The CDR3 DNA reads TGCGCCAGCAGCTTCCAGAAGGTGTCCTACGAGCAGTACTTC. The encoded protein is CASSFQKVSYEQYF. The V and J genes are TRBV5-1 and TRBJ2-7; D is undetermined. CDR1 and CDR2 from the germline V gene are SGHRS and YFSETQ. CDR3 length: 14 amino acids. With 2 bases removed from V and 1 base from J, the gap between germline ends came to 10 bases.

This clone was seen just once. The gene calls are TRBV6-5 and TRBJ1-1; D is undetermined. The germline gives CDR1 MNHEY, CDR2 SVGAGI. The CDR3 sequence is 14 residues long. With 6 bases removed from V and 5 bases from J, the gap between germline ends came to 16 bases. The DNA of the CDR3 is TGTGCCAGCAGCCAGAGAGCCGGCGCGACTGAAGCTTTCTTT. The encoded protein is CASSQRAGATEAFF.

The CDR3 here is CASSLKGLSTGELFF. The CDR3 region has the DNA TGTGCCAGCAGCTTAAAGGGCTTGAGCACCGGGGAGCTGTTTTTT. The chain couples TRBV11-2 to TRBJ2-2, with D uncertain. This CDR3 region has 15 residues. CDR1 is SGHAT and CDR2 is FQNNGV in the germline V gene. The V and J ends lost 2 bases and 4 bases respectively, with 11 bases between them.

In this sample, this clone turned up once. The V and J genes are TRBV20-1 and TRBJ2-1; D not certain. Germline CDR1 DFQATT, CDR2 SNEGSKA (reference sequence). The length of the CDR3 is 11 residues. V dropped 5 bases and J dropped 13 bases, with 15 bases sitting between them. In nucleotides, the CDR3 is TGCAGTGCTTACATAGGAACAGTTCAGTTCTTC. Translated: CSAYIGTVQFF.

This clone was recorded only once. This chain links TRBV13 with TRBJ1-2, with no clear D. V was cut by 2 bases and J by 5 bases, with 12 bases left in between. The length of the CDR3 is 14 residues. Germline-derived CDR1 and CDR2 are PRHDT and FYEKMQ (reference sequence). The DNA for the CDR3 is TGTGCCAGCAGCTTACAACGGAACATTTATGGCTACACCTTC. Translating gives CASSLQRNIYGYTF.

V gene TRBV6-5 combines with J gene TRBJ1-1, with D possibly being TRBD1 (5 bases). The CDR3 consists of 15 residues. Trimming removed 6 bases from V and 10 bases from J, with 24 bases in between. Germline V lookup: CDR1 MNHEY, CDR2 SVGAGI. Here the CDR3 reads CASRNTQAQGRLAFF. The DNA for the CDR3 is TGTGCCAGCAGAAATACCCAGGCCCAGGGTCGATTAGCTTTCTTT.

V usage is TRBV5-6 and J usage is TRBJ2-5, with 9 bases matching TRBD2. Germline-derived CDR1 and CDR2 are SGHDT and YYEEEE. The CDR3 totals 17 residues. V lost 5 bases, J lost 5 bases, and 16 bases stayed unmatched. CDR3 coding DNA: TGTGCCAGCAGTTTTCGACAAGCGGGGGGCACCAGGGAGACCCAGTACTTC. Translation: CASSFRQAGGTRETQYF.

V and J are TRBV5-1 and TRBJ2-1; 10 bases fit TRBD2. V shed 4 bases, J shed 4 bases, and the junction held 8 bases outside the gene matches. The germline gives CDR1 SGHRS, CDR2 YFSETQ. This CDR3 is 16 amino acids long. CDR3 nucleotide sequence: TGCGCCAGCAGCGCACAACTAGCGGGAACATACAATGAGCAGTTCTTC. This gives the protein CASSAQLAGTYNEQFF. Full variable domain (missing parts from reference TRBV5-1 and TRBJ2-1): KAGVTQTPRYLIKTRGQQVTLSCSPISGHRSVSWYQQTPGQGLQFLFEYFSETQRNKGNFPGRFSGRQFSNSRSEMNVSTLELGDSALYLCASSAQLAGTYNEQFFGPGTRLTVL.

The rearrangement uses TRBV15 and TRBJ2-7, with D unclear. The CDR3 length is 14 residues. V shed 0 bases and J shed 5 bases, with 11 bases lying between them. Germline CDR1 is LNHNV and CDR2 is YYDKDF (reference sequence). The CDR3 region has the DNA TGTGCCACCAGCAGAGACGACACCACGCACGAGCAGTACTTC. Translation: CATSRDDTTHEQYF.

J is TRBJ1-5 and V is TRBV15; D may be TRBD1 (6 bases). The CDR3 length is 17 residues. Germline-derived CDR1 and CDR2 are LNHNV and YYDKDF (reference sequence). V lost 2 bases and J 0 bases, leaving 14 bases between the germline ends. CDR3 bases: TGTGCCACCAGCAGACCGGGCTGGACAGATAGCAATCAGCCCCAGCATTTT. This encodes CATSRPGWTDSNQPQHF.

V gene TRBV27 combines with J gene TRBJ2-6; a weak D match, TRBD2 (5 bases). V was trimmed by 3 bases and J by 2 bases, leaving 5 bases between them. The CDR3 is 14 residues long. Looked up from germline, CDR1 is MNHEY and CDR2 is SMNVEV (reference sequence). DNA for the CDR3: TGTGCCAGCAGTTTCGGGGCTGGGGCCAACGTCCTGACTTTC. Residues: CASSFGAGANVLTF.

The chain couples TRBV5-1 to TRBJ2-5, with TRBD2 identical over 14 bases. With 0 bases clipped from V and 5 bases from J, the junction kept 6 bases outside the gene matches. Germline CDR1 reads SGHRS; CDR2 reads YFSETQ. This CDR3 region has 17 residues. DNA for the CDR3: TGCGCCAGCAGCTTGGGGACTAGCGGGAGGACCAGGGAGACCCAGTACTTC. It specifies CASSLGTSGRTRETQYF.

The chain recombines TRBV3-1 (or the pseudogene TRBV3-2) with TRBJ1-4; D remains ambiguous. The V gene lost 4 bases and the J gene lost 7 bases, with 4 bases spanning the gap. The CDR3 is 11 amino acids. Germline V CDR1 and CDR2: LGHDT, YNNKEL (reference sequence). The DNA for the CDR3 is TGTGCCAGCAGCCCGGGTGAAAAACTGTTTTTT. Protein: CASSPGEKLFF.

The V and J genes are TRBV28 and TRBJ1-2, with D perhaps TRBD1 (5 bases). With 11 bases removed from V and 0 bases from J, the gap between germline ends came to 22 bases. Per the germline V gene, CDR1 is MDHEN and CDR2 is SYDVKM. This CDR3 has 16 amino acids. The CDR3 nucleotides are TGTGCCGGGGGATCCGGGGCCGCTTCCTCTAACTATGGCTACACCTTC. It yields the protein CAGGSGAASSNYGYTF.

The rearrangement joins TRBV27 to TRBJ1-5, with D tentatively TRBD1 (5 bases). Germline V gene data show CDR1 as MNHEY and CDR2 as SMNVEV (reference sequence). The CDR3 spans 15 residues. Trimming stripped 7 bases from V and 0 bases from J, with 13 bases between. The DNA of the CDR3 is TGTGCCAGCAAACTGGGGGGGGATAGCAATCAGCCCCAGCATTTT. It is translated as CASKLGGDSNQPQHF.

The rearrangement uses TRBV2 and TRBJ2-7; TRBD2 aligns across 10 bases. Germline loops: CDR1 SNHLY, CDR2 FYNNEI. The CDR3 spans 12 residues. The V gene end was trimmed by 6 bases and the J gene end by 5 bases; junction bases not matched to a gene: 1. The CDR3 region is CASRLAGNEQYF. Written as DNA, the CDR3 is TGTGCCAGCAGACTAGCGGGAAACGAGCAGTACTTC.

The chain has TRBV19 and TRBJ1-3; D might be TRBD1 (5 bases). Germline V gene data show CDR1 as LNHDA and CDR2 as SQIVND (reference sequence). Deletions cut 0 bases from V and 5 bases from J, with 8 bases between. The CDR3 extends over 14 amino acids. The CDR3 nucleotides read TGTGCCAGTAGTATAGAGGGGACGAGAAACACCATATATTTT. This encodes CASSIEGTRNTIYF.

The CDR3 spells CASSQSSAYGYTF. For the CDR3, the DNA is TGTGCCAGCAGCCAATCCTCAGCGTATGGCTACACCTTC. J is TRBJ1-2 and V is TRBV3-1 (or the pseudogene TRBV3-2), with D uncertain. The CDR3 is 13 amino acids. V was cut by 2 bases and J by 5 bases, with 9 bases left in between. Germline loops: CDR1 LGHDT, CDR2 YNNKEL (reference sequence).

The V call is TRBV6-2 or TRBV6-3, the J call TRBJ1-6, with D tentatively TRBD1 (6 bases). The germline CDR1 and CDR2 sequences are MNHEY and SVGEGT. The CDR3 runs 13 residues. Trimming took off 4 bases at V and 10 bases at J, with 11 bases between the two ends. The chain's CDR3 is CASSLKGGSPLHF. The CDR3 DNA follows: TGTGCCAGCAGTTTGAAGGGGGGATCACCCCTCCACTTT.

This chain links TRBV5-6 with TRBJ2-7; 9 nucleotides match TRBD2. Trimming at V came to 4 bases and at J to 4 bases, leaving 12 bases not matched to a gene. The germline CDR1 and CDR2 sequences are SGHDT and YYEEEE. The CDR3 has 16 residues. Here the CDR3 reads CASSTNLAGAGYEQYF. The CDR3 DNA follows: TGTGCCAGCAGCACCAATTTAGCGGGAGCGGGTTACGAGCAGTACTTC. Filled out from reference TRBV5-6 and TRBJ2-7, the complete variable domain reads DAGVTQSPTHLIKTRGQQVTLRCSPKSGHDTVSWYQQALGQGPQFIFQYYEEEERQRGNFPDRFSGHQFPNYSSELNVNALLLGDSALYLCASSTNLAGAGYEQYFGPGTRLTVT.

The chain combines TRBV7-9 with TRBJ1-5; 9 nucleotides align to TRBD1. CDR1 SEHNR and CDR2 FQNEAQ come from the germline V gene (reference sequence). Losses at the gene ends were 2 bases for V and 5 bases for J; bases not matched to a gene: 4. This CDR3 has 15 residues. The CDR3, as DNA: TGTGCCAGCAGCTTAACAGGGGGCTACGATCAGCCCCAGCATTTT. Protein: CASSLTGGYDQPQHF.

CDR3 coding DNA: TGTGCCAGCAGCCAAAGGGACAGGGGAGGCTATGGCTACACCTTC. Translated, it gives CASSQRDRGGYGYTF. The rearrangement links TRBV3-1 (or the pseudogene TRBV3-2) to TRBJ1-2; 10 bases are shared with TRBD1. The CDR3 sequence is 15 residues long. The V and J ends lost 2 bases and 4 bases, in that order; junction bases with no gene match: 4. The germline CDR1 and CDR2 sequences are LGHDT and YNNKEL (reference sequence).

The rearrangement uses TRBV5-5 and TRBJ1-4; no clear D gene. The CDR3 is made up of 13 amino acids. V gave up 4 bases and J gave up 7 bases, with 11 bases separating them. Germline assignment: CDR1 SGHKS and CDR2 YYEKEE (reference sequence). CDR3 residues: CASSAAEAEKLFF. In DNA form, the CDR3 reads TGTGCCAGCAGCGCCGCTGAGGCTGAAAAACTGTTTTTT.

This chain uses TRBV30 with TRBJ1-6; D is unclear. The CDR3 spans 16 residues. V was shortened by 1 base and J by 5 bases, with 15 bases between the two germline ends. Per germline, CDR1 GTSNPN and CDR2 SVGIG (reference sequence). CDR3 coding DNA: TGTGCCTGGAGTGACCCCGGCGCGGAGGATAATTCACCCCTCCACTTT. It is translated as CAWSDPGAEDNSPLHF.

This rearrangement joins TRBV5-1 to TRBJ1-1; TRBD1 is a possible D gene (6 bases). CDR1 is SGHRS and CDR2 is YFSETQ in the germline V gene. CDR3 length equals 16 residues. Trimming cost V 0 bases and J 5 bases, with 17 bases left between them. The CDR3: CASSLGGHRDPTEAFF. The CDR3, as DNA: TGCGCCAGCAGCTTGGGGGGACATAGGGACCCTACTGAAGCTTTCTTT.

The CDR3 region has the DNA TGTGCCAGCAGTCACCGACAAAGGGGGGACGGCTACACCTTC. It encodes CASSHRQRGDGYTF. This sequence joins TRBV6-5 and TRBJ1-2; D might be TRBD1 (6 bases). The CDR3 length is 14 residues. Germline V lookup: CDR1 MNHEY, CDR2 SVGAGI. Between the trimmed V and J ends, which lost 5 bases and 8 bases, there was a span of 18 bases.

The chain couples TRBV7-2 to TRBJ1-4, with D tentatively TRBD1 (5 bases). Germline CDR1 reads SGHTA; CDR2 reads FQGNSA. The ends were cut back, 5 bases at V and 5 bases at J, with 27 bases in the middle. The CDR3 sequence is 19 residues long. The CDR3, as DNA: TGTGCCAGCAGCCCCCTCCCAATAGGGCATGGGGGAGAGAATGAAAAACTGTTTTTT. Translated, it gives CASSPLPIGHGGENEKLFF. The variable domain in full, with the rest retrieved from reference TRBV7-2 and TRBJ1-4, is GAGVSQSPSNKVTEKGKDVELRCDPISGHTALYWYRQSLGQGLEFLIYFQGNSAPDKSGLPSDRFSAERTGGSVSTLTIQRTQQEDSAVYLCASSPLPIGHGGENEKLFFGSGTQLSVL.